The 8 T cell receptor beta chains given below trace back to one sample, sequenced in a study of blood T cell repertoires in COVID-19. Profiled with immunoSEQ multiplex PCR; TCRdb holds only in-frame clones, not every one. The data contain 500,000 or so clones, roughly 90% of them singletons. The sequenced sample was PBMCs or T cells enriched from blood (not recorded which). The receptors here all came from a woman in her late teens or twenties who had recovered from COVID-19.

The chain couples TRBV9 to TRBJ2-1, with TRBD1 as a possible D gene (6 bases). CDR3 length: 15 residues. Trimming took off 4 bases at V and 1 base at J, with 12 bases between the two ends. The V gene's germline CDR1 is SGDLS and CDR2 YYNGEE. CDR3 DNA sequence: TGTGCCAGCAGCCCACAGGGTGGGTCCTACAATGAGCAGTTCTTC. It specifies CASSPQGGSYNEQFF. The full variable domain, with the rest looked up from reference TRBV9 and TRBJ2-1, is DSGVTQTPKHLITATGQRVTLRCSPRSGDLSVYWYQQSLDQGLQFLIQYYNGEERAKGNILERFSAQQFPDLHSELNLSSLELGDSALYFCASSPQGGSYNEQFFGPGTRLTVL.

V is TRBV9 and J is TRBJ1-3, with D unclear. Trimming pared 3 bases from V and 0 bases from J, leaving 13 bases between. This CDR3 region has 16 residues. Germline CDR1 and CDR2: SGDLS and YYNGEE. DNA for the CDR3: TGTGCCAGCAGCGGTAGCCCGCTGGCCTCTGGAAACACCATATATTTT. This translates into CASSGSPLASGNTIYF.

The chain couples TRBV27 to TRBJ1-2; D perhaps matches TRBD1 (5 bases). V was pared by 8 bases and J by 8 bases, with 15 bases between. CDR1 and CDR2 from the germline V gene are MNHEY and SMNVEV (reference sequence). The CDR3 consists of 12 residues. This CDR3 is CASRQLKGGYTF. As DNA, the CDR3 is TGTGCCAGCCGACAGCTCAAGGGCGGCTACACCTTC.

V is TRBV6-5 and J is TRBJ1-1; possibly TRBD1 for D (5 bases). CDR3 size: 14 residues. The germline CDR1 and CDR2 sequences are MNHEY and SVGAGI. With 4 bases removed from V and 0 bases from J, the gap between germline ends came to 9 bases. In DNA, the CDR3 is TGTGCCAGCAGTTGGGGCAGGGTGAACACTGAAGCTTTCTTT. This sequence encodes CASSWGRVNTEAFF.

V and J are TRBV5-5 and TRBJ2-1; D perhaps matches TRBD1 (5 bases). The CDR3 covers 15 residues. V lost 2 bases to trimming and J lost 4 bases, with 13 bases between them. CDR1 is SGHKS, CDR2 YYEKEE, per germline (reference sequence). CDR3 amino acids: CASSLKDTHYNEQFF. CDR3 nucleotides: TGTGCCAGCAGCTTAAAGGACACACATTACAATGAGCAGTTCTTC. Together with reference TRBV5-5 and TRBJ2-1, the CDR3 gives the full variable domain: DAGVTQSPTHLIKTRGQQVTLRCSPISGHKSVSWYQQVLGQGPQFIFQYYEKEERGRGNFPDRFSARQFPNYSSELNVNALLLGDSALYLCASSLKDTHYNEQFFGPGTRLTVL.

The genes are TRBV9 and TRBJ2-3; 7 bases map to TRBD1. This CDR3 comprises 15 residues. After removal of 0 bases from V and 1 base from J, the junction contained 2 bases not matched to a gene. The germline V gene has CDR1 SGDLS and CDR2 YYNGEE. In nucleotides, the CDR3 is TGTGCCAGCAGCGTAGAGGGGGCCCGCACAGATACGCAGTATTTT. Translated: CASSVEGARTDTQYF.

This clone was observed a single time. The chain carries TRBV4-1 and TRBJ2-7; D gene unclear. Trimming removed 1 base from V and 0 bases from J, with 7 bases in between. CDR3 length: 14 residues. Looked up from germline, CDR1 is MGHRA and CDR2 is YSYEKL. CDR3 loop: CASSQVLSSYEQYF. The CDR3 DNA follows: TGCGCCAGCAGCCAAGTCCTAAGCTCCTACGAGCAGTACTTC.

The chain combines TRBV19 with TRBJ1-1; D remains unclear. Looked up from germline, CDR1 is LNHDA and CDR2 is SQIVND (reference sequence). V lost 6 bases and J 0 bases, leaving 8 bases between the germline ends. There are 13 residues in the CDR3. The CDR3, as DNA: TGTGCCAGTAGCCAGGTCTTGAACACTGAAGCTTTCTTT. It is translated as CASSQVLNTEAFF.